This paragraph covers one T cell receptor (beta chain) sequence. Antigen unknown. The method was immunoSEQ multiplex PCR; TCRdb's version includes in-frame clones alone and lacks a portion of them. This table has 100,000 to 120,000 clones, approximately 92% appearing once. This sample is drawn from a study of siplizumab effects on memory and regulatory T cells. The CDR3 length is 13 residues. Trimming cost V 4 bases and J 1 base, with 7 bases left between them. The V gene's germline CDR1 is WNHNN and CDR2 SYGVQD (reference sequence). Broader study findings: Naive T cells appeared more varied than memory cells and looked like key alloresponse contributors. No assignable naive or memory phenotype existed for roughly 75-97% of proliferating CD4+ or CD8+ clones.

The TCR sequence derives from a human donor in good health. J is TRBJ1-1 and V is TRBV10-1, with D unclear. The sequenced sample was CD4+ T cells sorted from blood. For the CDR3, the DNA is TGCGCCAGCAGTGGGGCCGGGAACACTGAAGCTTTCTTT. This sequence encodes CASSGAGNTEAFF.